The 3 T cell receptor beta chains below all came from one sample that was sequenced in a study of CD8+ T cells in alopecia areata. Extracted RNA was reverse transcribed, and the resulting cDNA served as sequencing template. Sequencing used immunoSEQ multiplex PCR; TCRdb keeps in-frame clones, though not all of them. This sample carries over 150,000 clones, almost 65% of them seen once, and the ten largest clones take more than 1.5%. The sequences come from CD4+ T cells sorted from blood, collected at week 0. These receptors came from a human donor with alopecia areata.

The chain uses TRBV29-1 and TRBJ1-6; D gene uncertain. The V gene's germline CDR1 is SQVTM and CDR2 ANQGSEA. Trimming took 6 bases from V and 7 from J, leaving 13 bases between them. The length of the CDR3 is 13 residues. The CDR3 loop reads CSVWRMENSPLHF. CDR3 bases: TGCAGCGTGTGGCGCATGGAAAATTCACCCCTCCACTTT.

The V call is TRBV6-5, the J call TRBJ2-3; D remains unclear. Trimming shortened V by 6 bases and J by 0 bases, and 13 bases separated the two germline ends. CDR1 is MNHEY and CDR2 is SVGAGI in the germline V gene. The CDR3 covers 15 residues. The CDR3 DNA reads TGTGCCAGCAGGCTCAAGTCCGCTAGCACAGATACGCAGTATTTT. Its translation is CASRLKSASTDTQYF.

This chain uses TRBV29-1 with TRBJ2-1; unclear D gene. The V gene lost 7 bases and the J gene lost 11 bases, with 15 bases spanning the gap. Germline CDR1 SQVTM, CDR2 ANQGSEA. The CDR3 is made up of 11 amino acids. The CDR3 here is CSAALAAQQFF. CDR3 nucleotides: TGCAGCGCCGCTCTGGCGGCACAGCAGTTCTTC.